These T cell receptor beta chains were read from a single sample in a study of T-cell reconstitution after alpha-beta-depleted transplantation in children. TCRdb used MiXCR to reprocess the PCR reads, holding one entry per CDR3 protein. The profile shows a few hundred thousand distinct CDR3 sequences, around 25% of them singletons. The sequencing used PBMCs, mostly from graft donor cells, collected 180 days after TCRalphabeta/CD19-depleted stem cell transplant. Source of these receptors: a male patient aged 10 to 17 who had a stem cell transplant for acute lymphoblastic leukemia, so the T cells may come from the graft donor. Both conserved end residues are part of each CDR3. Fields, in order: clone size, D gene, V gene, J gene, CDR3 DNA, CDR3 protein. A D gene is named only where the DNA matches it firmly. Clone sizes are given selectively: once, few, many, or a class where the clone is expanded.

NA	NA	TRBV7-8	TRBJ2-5	TGTGCCAGCAGCCCACCCGACGGGGAAGAGACCCAGTACTTC	CASSPPDGEETQYF
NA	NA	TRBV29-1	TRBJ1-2	TGCAGCGTCTTGACGGGCAGGCCGCATGGCTACACCTTC	CSVLTGRPHGYTF
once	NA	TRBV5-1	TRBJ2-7	TGCGCCAGCAGCCCGATGGGCAGCTCCTACGAGCAGTACTTC	CASSPMGSSYEQYF
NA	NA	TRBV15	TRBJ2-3	TGTGCCACCAGCAGAGGGGACCGCACAGATACGCAGTATTTT	CATSRGDRTDTQYF
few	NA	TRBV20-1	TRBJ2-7	TGCAGTGCTAGTGCCTACCAAGCCTACGAGCAGTACTTC	CSASAYQAYEQYF
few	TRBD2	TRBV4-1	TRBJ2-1	TGCGCCAGCAGCCTCACCGGACTAGCGGCGTACAATGAGCAGTTCTTC	CASSLTGLAAYNEQFF
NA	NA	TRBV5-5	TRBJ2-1	TGTGCCAGCAGGCCGGGACTGTACAATGAGCAGTTCTTC	CASRPGLYNEQFF
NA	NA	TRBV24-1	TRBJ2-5	TGTGCCACCAGGAATTTGAGGGAAGAGCCCTGGGCGGAGACCCAGTACTTC	CATRNLREEPWAETQYF
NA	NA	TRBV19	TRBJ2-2	TGTGCCAGTAGTGGGATAGGGACCTGGGGAACCGGGGAGCTGTTTTTT	CASSGIGTWGTGELFF
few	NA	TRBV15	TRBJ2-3	TGTGCCACCGGCGGAGGAGCGGCAATCACAGATACGCAGTATTTT	CATGGGAAITDTQYF
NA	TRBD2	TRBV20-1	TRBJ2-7	TGCAGTGCCATGGGGGACGGGAGGGCCAATACCTACGAGCAGTACTTC	CSAMGDGRANTYEQYF
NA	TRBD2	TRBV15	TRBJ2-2	TGTGCCACCAGCACCCATAGCGGGGGGAACACCGGGGAGCTGTTTTTT	CATSTHSGGNTGELFF
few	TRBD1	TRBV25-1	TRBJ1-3	TGTGCCAGCAGGGGGACAGCTGGAAACACCATATATTTT	CASRGTAGNTIYF
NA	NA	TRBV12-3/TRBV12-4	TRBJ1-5	TGTGCCAGCAGTTTTTACAGGCTCCGGAGTCAGCCCCAGCATTTT	CASSFYRLRSQPQHF
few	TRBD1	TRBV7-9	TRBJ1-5	TGTGCCAGCAGCCGGACAGGGGTTGAGCGCACGCCCCAGCATTTT	CASSRTGVERTPQHF
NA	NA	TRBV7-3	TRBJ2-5	TGTGCCAGCAGCTTAAACACAGCGCCTCAAGAGACCCAGTACTTC	CASSLNTAPQETQYF
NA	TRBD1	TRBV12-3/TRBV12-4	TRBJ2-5	TGTGCCAGCAGGAGGACAGGGAGAGGGGAGACCCAGTACTTC	CASRRTGRGETQYF
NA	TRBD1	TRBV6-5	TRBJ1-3	TGTGCCAGCAGTTACGATGGGACAGTGGCTGGAAACACCATATATTTT	CASSYDGTVAGNTIYF
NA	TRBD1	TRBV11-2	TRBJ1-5	TGTGCCAGCAGCTTAAGGACAGGGGTTAATAGCAATCAGCCCCAGCATTTT	CASSLRTGVNSNQPQHF
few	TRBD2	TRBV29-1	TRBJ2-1	TGCAGCGTTGTGGAAAGCGGGAAGGAGGATGAGCAGTTCTTC	CSVVESGKEDEQFF
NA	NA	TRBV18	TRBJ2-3	TGTGCCAGCTCACCAGGCTTTCCCCCAACCGCAGATACGCAGTATTTT	CASSPGFPPTADTQYF
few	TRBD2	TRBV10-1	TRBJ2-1	TGCGCCAGCAGTGAGAGCGGACCGGCGACTAGCCTTTACAATGAGCAGTTCTTC	CASSESGPATSLYNEQFF
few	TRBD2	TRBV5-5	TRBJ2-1	TGTGCCAGCAGCACACATAGCGGGCGGACCAATGAGCAGTTCTTC	CASSTHSGRTNEQFF
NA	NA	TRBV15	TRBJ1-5	TGTGCCACCAGCAGCACCAGGAGGGCTCCAGGTCAGCCCCAGCATTTT	CATSSTRRAPGQPQHF
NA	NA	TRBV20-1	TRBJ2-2	TGCAGTGCTAGTTACAGTGGGAACACCGGGGAGCTGTTTTTT	CSASYSGNTGELFF
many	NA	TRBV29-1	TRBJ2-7	TGCAGCGTTGAGGGTGGGTTGTGCTCCTCGGACGAGCAGTACTTC	CSVEGGLCSSDEQYF
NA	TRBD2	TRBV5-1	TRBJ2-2	TGCGCCAGCAGCTTGGCTAGCGGTGGGAACGGGGAGCTGTTTTTT	CASSLASGGNGELFF
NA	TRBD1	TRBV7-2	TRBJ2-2	TGTGCCAGCAGCCCTTACCCCCAGGGGGCAGACACCGGGGAGCTGTTTTTT	CASSPYPQGADTGELFF
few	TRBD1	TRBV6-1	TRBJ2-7	TGTGCCAGCAGGCGCGGACAGGGGTCCTACGAGCAGTACTTC	CASRRGQGSYEQYF
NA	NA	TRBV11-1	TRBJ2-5	TGTGCCAGCAGCTTACGGGGAGGCCGCGGACCGGTCCAAGAGACCCAGTACTTC	CASSLRGGRGPVQETQYF
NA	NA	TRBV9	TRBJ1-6	TGTGCCAGCGGACAGAATAATTCACCCCTCCACTTT	CASGQNNSPLHF
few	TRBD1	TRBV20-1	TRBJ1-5	TGCAGTGCTAGCGGACAGGTCGTAATGGGCAATCAGCCCCAGCATTTT	CSASGQVVMGNQPQHF
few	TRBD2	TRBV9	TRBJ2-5	TGTGCCAGCAGCGTAGTTACTAGCGGGAGTCGGTTGGAGACCCAGTACTTC	CASSVVTSGSRLETQYF
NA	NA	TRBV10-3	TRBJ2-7	TGTGCCATCAGCAGGGAGGCCAGCTCCTACGAGCAGTACTTC	CAISREASSYEQYF
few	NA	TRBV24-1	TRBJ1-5	TGTGCCACCAGTGGCAGGGCTCGGCAGCCCCAGCATTTT	CATSGRARQPQHF
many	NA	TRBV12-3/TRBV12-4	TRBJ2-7	TGTGCCAGCAGTTGGGGGTCCTACGAGCAGTACTTC	CASSWGSYEQYF
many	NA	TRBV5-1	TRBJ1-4	TGCGCCAGCAGCCGGGGGACAACTAATGAAAAACTGTTTTTT	CASSRGTTNEKLFF
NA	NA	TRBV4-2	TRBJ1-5	TGTGCCAGCAGCCATTACAGGGATCACAATCAGCCCCAGCATTTT	CASSHYRDHNQPQHF
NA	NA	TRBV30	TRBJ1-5	TGTGCCTGGAAGGATATTTTGAATGGGCCCCAGCATTTT	CAWKDILNGPQHF
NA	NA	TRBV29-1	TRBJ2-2	TGCAGCTACTCATCAGGGTGGAGTAACACCGGGGAGCTGTTTTTT	CSYSSGWSNTGELFF
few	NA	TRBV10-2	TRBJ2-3	TGCGCCAGCAGCGGGATGGGCACAGATACGCAGTATTTT	CASSGMGTDTQYF
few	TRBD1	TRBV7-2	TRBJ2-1	TGTGCCAGCAGAACCGGGACAGGGATTAATGAGCAGTTCTTC	CASRTGTGINEQFF
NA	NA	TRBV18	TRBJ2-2	TGTGCCAGCTCACCAAACATCGCAACCCGCAACGGGGAGCTGTTTTTT	CASSPNIATRNGELFF